The 16 T cell receptor beta chains reported below all come from one sample, sequenced in a study of blood T cell repertoires in COVID-19. Assay used: immunoSEQ multiplex PCR; TCRdb lists only in-frame clones, some missing. There are some 80,000 clones in the sample; around 86% occur only once, and around 5.3% lies in the top ten. The material sequenced was peripheral blood. These receptors all come from a man in his fifties or sixties with active or convalescent COVID-19.

The chain links TRBV28 to TRBJ1-3; D is possibly TRBD1 (5 bases). Per the germline V gene, CDR1 is MDHEN and CDR2 is SYDVKM. This CDR3 region has 15 residues. Between the trimmed V and J ends, which lost 7 bases and 0 bases, there was a span of 13 bases. This chain's CDR3 is CASTFLQGSGNTIYF. The DNA for the CDR3 is TGTGCCAGCACTTTCCTCCAGGGCTCTGGAAACACCATATATTTT.

The rearrangement uses TRBV19 and TRBJ1-5, with 10 bases that match TRBD1. The CDR3 is 20 amino acids. Trimming at V came to 5 bases and at J to 0 bases, leaving 16 bases not matched to a gene. The germline gives CDR1 LNHDA, CDR2 SQIVND (reference sequence). CDR3 DNA: TGTGCCAGTAGTCCCAAAACCGGGACAGGGGATTCGAATAGCAATCAGCCCCAGCATTTT. Translation: CASSPKTGTGDSNSNQPQHF.

This chain uses TRBV4-1 with TRBJ2-3; 13 positions match TRBD2. Trimming removed 0 bases from V and 2 bases from J; junction bases left unmatched: 8. This CDR3 is 19 amino acids long. The germline V gene encodes CDR1 MGHRA and CDR2 YSYEKL. The CDR3 DNA follows: TGCGCCAGCAGCCAAGATGGTCGGACTAGCGGGGGCCTCACAGATACGCAGTATTTT. It translates to CASSQDGRTSGGLTDTQYF.

The chain combines TRBV7-9 with TRBJ2-3; 11 bases line up with TRBD2. Germline-derived CDR1 and CDR2 are SEHNR and FQNEAQ (reference sequence). The V segment lost 5 bases and the J segment 7 bases; nucleotides outside the gene matches: 11. This CDR3 has 16 residues. CDR3 amino acids: CASSRSSSGGSYTQYF. The CDR3 nucleotides read TGTGCCAGCAGCCGATCGTCTAGCGGGGGGAGCTATACGCAGTATTTT.

This chain joins TRBV7-2 and TRBJ2-5, with D unresolved. V shed 2 bases and J shed 2 bases, with 9 bases lying between them. Germline V gene sequence: CDR1 SGHTA, CDR2 FQGNSA. The CDR3 spans 14 residues. The DNA for the CDR3 is TGTGCCAGCAGCTTAAGAGCGCAGCAAGAGACCCAGTACTTC. It encodes CASSLRAQQETQYF. Filled out from reference TRBV7-2 and TRBJ2-5, the complete variable domain reads GAGVSQSPSNKVTEKGKDVELRCDPISGHTALYWYRQSLGQGLEFLIYFQGNSAPDKSGLPSDRFSAERTGGSVSTLTIQRTQQEDSAVYLCASSLRAQQETQYFGPGTRLLVL.

J is TRBJ1-2 and V is TRBV27; 8 nucleotides align to TRBD1. Germline V gene sequence: CDR1 MNHEY, CDR2 SMNVEV (reference sequence). This CDR3 is built from 14 residues. V trimming: 6 bases; J trimming: 2 bases; junction bases outside the gene matches: 5. The CDR3 nucleotides read TGTGCCAGCAGAAGGACAGGGAGCAACTATGGCTACACCTTC. Translating gives CASRRTGSNYGYTF.

The chain has TRBV29-1 and TRBJ2-5; the D gene is possibly TRBD1 (5 bases). V lost 4 bases and J 1 base, leaving 10 bases between the germline ends. Germline assignment: CDR1 SQVTM and CDR2 ANQGSEA. The CDR3 extends over 13 amino acids. CDR3: CSVGGHLQETQYF. CDR3 nucleotides: TGCAGCGTTGGCGGACACCTCCAAGAGACCCAGTACTTC.

This sequence joins TRBV23-1 and TRBJ1-3; the D gene is possibly TRBD1 (5 bases). TRBV23-1 qualifies as an ORF whose function is uncertain. V was shortened by 4 bases and J by 4 bases, with 17 bases between the two germline ends. The CDR3 is 16 residues long. The CDR3 DNA is TGCGCCAGCAGTCCGGGACTGTTCCCCGGGGGAAACACCATATATTTT. It translates to CASSPGLFPGGNTIYF.

The chain recombines TRBV29-1 with TRBJ2-3; 7 bases agree with TRBD1. The V segment lost 6 bases and the J segment 5 bases; nucleotides outside the gene matches: 8. The germline gives CDR1 SQVTM, CDR2 ANQGSEA. This CDR3 is 13 amino acids long. CDR3 sequence: CSVATGAGDTQYF. CDR3 in DNA: TGCAGCGTAGCCACAGGGGCGGGAGATACGCAGTATTTT.

The chain is built from TRBV6-4 and TRBJ2-3, with a weak D call TRBD2 (6 bases). V lost 5 bases, J lost 0 bases, and 15 bases lay in between. From germline, CDR1 is MRHNA and CDR2 SNTAGT. CDR3 length: 16 amino acids. CDR3 loop: CASSTRTTYSTDTQYF. Written as DNA, the CDR3 is TGTGCCAGCAGTACCAGGACTACTTATAGCACAGATACGCAGTATTTT.

The V call is TRBV18, the J call TRBJ2-2; TRBD2 aligns across 8 bases. The junction had 6 bases not matched to a gene; V was cut back by 0 bases and J by 6 bases. CDR1 and CDR2 from the germline V gene are KGHSH and LQKENI. This CDR3 spans 16 amino acids. The CDR3 here is CASSPPVGGAAGELFF. CDR3 coding DNA: TGTGCCAGCTCACCACCGGTCGGGGGGGCAGCCGGGGAGCTGTTTTTT.

The genes are TRBV19 and TRBJ2-1, with 9 bases identical to TRBD2. Germline-derived CDR1 and CDR2 are LNHDA and SQIVND (reference sequence). The CDR3 has 16 amino acids. The V segment lost 3 bases and the J segment 8 bases; nucleotides outside the gene matches: 11. CDR3 nucleotides: TGTGCCAGTAGTATGAATTCGGCTAGCGGGGATGATGAGCAGTTCTTC. Protein sequence: CASSMNSASGDDEQFF.

This chain uses TRBV5-1 with TRBJ2-5, with 9 bases that match TRBD1. This CDR3 region has 15 residues. V shed 0 bases and J 5 bases; nucleotides not matched to a gene: 5. The germline gives CDR1 SGHRS, CDR2 YFSETQ. The CDR3 nucleotides read TGCGCCAGCAGCTTGGGGACAGGGGCACGGGAGACCCAGTACTTC. It encodes CASSLGTGARETQYF. Full variable domain (remainder filled in from reference TRBV5-1 and TRBJ2-5): KAGVTQTPRYLIKTRGQQVTLSCSPISGHRSVSWYQQTPGQGLQFLFEYFSETQRNKGNFPGRFSGRQFSNSRSEMNVSTLELGDSALYLCASSLGTGARETQYFGPGTRLLVL.

This rearrangement joins TRBV30 to TRBJ2-3; 7 nucleotides match TRBD2. The CDR3 has 16 residues. Trimming cost V 2 bases and J 0 bases; bases outside gene matches: 8. Germline V gene sequence: CDR1 GTSNPN, CDR2 SVGIG (reference sequence). CDR3 residues: CAWSISGDYSTDTQYF. The DNA for the CDR3 is TGTGCCTGGAGTATCTCCGGGGACTATAGCACAGATACGCAGTATTTT.

The chain combines TRBV6-4 with TRBJ2-1, with D possibly being TRBD1 (6 bases). Germline V gene data show CDR1 as MRHNA and CDR2 as SNTAGT. The CDR3 is 15 amino acids. The V and J ends lost 2 bases and 7 bases respectively, with 15 bases between them. The CDR3 protein is CASSDPGQLQNEQFF. The CDR3 nucleotides read TGTGCCAGCAGTGACCCCGGACAGTTACAGAATGAGCAGTTCTTC.

This chain links TRBV4-3 with TRBJ1-2; 7 nucleotides align to TRBD1. Looked up from germline, CDR1 is LGHNA and CDR2 is YSLEER. Unmatched junction bases numbered 5, after V lost 0 bases and J lost 4 bases. The CDR3 has 15 residues. The CDR3 DNA follows: TGCGCCAGCAGCCAAGATAAAGGGGGCAGCTATGGCTACACCTTC. Translated, it gives CASSQDKGGSYGYTF.